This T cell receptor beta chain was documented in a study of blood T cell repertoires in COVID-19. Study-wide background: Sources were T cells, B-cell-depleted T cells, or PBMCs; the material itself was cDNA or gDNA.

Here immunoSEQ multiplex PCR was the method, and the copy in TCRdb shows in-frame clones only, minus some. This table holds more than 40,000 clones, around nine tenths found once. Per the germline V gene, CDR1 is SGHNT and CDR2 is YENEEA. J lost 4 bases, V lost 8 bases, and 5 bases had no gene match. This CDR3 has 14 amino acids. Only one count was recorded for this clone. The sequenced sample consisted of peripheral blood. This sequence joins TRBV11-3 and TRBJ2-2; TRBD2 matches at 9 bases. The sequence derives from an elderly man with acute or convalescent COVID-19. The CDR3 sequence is CASSLRGGTGELFF. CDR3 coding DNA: TGTGCCAGCTCCTTGCGGGGGGGCACCGGGGAGCTGTTTTTT. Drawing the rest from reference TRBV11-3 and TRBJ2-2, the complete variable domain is EAGVVQSPRYKIIEKKQPVAFWCNPISGHNTLYWYLQNLGQGPELLIRYENEEAVDDSQLPKDRFSAERLKGVDSTLKIQPAELGDSAVYLCASSLRGGTGELFFGEGSRLTVL.